This TCR beta chain derives from a study of T cell responses to AZD1222 COVID-19 vaccine. The CDR3 sequence is 15 residues long. Germline lookup yields CDR1 SGHAT and CDR2 FQNNGV. Deletions cut 0 bases from V and 0 bases from J, with 9 bases between. The repertoire was sequenced with immunoSEQ multiplex PCR; TCRdb's copy has only in-frame clones and lacks some. The sample holds about 85,000 clones, around 90% seen once. A word on this clone: Its antigen is not known.

Findings and limits, study-wide: Donors in the cohort were predominantly white British and more often female, and clonal diversity was possibly underestimated. Spike regions recognized by vaccine-associated CD4 TCRs spanned the protein, led by 160-218 and 743-854. Repertoire sampling was restricted to post-peak T cell response timepoints. Baseline testing showed seropositivity in only a handful of AZD1222 recipients.

Source: peripheral blood, taken on day 0 of MenACWY control vaccination. The gene calls are TRBV11-2 and TRBJ2-7, with D perhaps TRBD2 (6 bases). The clonotype comes from an adult in good health. The CDR3 is CASSLDAGSSYEQYF. The CDR3 DNA reads as TGTGCCAGCAGCTTAGATGCGGGAAGCTCCTACGAGCAGTACTTC.